This TCR beta chain was captured in a study of CD8 T cells in Susac syndrome. The CDR3 runs 13 residues. V dropped 6 bases and J dropped 2; count of bases not matched to a gene: 3. CDR1 SGDLS and CDR2 YYNGEE come from the germline V gene. cDNA came from around 0.54 to 1 ug RNA primed by random hexamers. TCRdb re-called the immunoSEQ multiplex PCR reads with MiXCR, one entry per CDR3 protein. The profile covers 110,000 to 150,000 distinct CDR3 sequences, with more than 90% appearing a single time and 0.065% to 0.095% taken by the ten largest. Specimen: CD4+ T cells from PBMCs. The receptor was isolated from a human donor with Susac syndrome. This chain connects TRBV9 to TRBJ2-3, with 7 bases fitting TRBD2. The CDR3 region is CASNSGLTDTQYF. The CDR3 nucleotides are TGTGCCAGCAATAGCGGGCTCACAGATACGCAGTATTTT.